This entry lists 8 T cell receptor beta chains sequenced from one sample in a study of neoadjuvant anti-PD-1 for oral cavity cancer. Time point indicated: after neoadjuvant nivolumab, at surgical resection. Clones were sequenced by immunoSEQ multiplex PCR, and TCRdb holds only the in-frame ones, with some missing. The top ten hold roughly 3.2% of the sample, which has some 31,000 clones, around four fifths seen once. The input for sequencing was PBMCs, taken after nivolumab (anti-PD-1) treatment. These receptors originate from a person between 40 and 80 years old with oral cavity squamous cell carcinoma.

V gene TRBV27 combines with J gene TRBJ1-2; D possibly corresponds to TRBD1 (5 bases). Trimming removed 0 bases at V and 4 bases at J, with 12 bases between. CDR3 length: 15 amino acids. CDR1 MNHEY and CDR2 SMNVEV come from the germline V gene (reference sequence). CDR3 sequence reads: CASSLSWGRGYGYTF. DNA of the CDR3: TGTGCCAGCAGTTTATCCTGGGGAAGGGGCTATGGCTACACCTTC.

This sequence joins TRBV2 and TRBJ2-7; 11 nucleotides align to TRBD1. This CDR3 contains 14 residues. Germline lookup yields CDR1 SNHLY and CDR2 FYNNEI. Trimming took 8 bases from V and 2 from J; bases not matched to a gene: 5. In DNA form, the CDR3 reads TGTGCCAGCCCGGGACAGGGGGGAACCTACGAGCAGTACTTC. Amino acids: CASPGQGGTYEQYF.

CDR3 region: CASSNPLETQYF. In DNA form, the CDR3 reads TGTGCCAGTAGTAACCCCCTAGAGACGCAGTATTTT. This sequence joins TRBV19 and TRBJ2-3; D gene unclear. The CDR3 extends over 12 amino acids. CDR1 LNHDA and CDR2 SQIVND come from the germline V gene (reference sequence). The germline V and J ends were trimmed by 4 bases and 9 bases, with 11 bases remaining between them.

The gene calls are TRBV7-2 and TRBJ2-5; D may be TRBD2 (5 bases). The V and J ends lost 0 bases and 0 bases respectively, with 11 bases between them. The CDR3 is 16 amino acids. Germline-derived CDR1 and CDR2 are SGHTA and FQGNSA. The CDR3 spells CASSLAGSGYQETQYF. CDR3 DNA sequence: TGTGCCAGCAGCTTAGCGGGGAGTGGATACCAAGAGACCCAGTACTTC. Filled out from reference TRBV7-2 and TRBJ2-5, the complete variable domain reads GAGVSQSPSNKVTEKGKDVELRCDPISGHTALYWYRQSLGQGLEFLIYFQGNSAPDKSGLPSDRFSAERTGGSVSTLTIQRTQQEDSAVYLCASSLAGSGYQETQYFGPGTRLLVL.

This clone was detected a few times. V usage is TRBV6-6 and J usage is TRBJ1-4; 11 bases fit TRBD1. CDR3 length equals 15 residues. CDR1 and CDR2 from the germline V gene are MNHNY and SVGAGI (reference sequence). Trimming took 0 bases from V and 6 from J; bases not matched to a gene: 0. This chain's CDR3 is CASSYSDRGHEKLFF. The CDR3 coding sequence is TGTGCCAGCAGTTACTCGGACAGGGGGCATGAAAAACTGTTTTTT.

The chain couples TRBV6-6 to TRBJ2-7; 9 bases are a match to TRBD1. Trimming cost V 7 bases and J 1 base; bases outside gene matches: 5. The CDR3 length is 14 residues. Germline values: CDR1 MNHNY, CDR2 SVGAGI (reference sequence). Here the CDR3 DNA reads TGTGCCAGCACCATGGGGACAGGGTCCTACGAGCAGTACTTC. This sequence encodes CASTMGTGSYEQYF.

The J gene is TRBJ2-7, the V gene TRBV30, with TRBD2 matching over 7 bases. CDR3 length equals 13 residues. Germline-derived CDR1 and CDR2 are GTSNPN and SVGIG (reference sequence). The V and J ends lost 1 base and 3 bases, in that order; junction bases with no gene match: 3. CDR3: CAWSEGGNYEQYF. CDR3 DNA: TGTGCCTGGAGTGAGGGAGGGAACTACGAGCAGTACTTC.

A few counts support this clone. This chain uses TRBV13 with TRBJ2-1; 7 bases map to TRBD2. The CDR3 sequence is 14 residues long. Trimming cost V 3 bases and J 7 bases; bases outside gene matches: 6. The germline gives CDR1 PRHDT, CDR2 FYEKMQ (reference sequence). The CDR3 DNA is TGTGCCAGCAGCTTGTTCGGGGGGTCTAATGAGCAGTTCTTC. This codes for CASSLFGGSNEQFF. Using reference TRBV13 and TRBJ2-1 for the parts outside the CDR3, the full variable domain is AAGVIQSPRHLIKEKRETATLKCYPIPRHDTVYWYQQGPGQDPQFLISFYEKMQSDKGSIPDRFSAQQFSDYHSELNMSSLELGDSALYFCASSLFGGSNEQFFGPGTRLTVL.